These T cell receptor beta chains were read from a single sample in a study of blood T cells in healthy people across ages. TCRdb passed the 5' RACE reads through MiXCR, listing each CDR3 protein once. The sample includes fewer than 1,000,000 distinct CDR3 sequences, approximately 48% of them seen just once. The sample consisted of blood. The receptors stem from a man aged 55-75 years in good health. The CDR3 runs from the conserved cysteine through the conserved F or W. Each record gives: D gene, clone size, CDR3 length, V gene, J gene, CDR3 protein, CDR3 DNA. A D gene is named only where the DNA matches it firmly. The size field is filled for only some rows; it gives once, few, many or a size class.

TRBD2,.,16,TRBV4-3,TRBJ2-5,CASSQGQQRGQETQYF,TGCGCCAGCAGCCAAGGACAGCAGCGGGGTCAAGAGACCCAGTACTTC
TRBD2,many,17,TRBV4-1,TRBJ2-7,CASSQDPLAENLYEQYF,TGCGCCAGCAGCCAAGATCCGCTAGCGGAGAACCTTTACGAGCAGTACTTC
TRBD2,.,15,TRBV5-1,TRBJ2-3,CASNSSSGGADTQYF,TGCGCCAGCAATTCCTCTAGCGGGGGGGCCGATACGCAGTATTTT
.,.,13,TRBV29-1,TRBJ2-2,CSVEQGNTGELFF,TGCAGCGTTGAACAGGGGAACACCGGGGAGCTGTTTTTT
.,.,16,TRBV24-1,TRBJ2-3,CANLDRAMLYTDTQYF,TGTGCCAACTTGGACAGAGCGATGCTCTACACAGATACGCAGTATTTT
.,.,13,TRBV28,TRBJ2-3,CASRKIASDTQYF,TGTGCCAGCAGAAAAATAGCGTCAGATACGCAGTATTTT
.,few,13,TRBV27,TRBJ1-2,CASSFGPNYGYTF,TGTGCCAGCAGTTTTGGTCCTAACTATGGCTACACCTTC
TRBD1,.,13,TRBV6-2/TRBV6-3,TRBJ1-1,CASRTDRGRKAFF,TGTGCCAGCAGAACCGACAGGGGAAGAAAGGCTTTCTTT
TRBD2,.,14,TRBV6-2/TRBV6-3,TRBJ2-7,CASSYGAGTYEQYF,TGTGCCAGCAGTTACGGAGCGGGGACCTACGAGCAGTACTTC
.,.,14,TRBV7-9,TRBJ2-7,CASSLTGPLDEQYF,TGTGCCAGCAGCTTGACAGGCCCCCTAGACGAGCAGTACTTC
.,.,17,TRBV6-2/TRBV6-3,TRBJ2-5,CASSKSPFRTEEETQYF,TGTGCCAGCAGTAAATCGCCGTTTCGGACAGAGGAAGAGACCCAGTACTTC
TRBD1,.,13,TRBV6-1,TRBJ2-5,CASGRDRGSEQYF,TGTGCCAGCGGTCGGGACAGGGGGAGTGAGCAGTACTTC
.,.,13,TRBV6-2/TRBV6-3,TRBJ1-4,CARATDPDEKLFF,TGTGCCAGAGCGACAGACCCCGATGAAAAACTGTTTTTT
.,.,13,TRBV7-9,TRBJ1-1,CASNLQGETEAFF,TGTGCCAGCAACTTACAGGGAGAGACTGAAGCTTTCTTT
TRBD1,.,15,TRBV4-3,TRBJ2-3,CTSSQGGTGLDTQYF,TGCACCAGCAGCCAAGGAGGGACAGGGTTAGATACGCAGTATTTT
.,.,18,TRBV20-1,TRBJ1-5,CSASEPDEGFRHNQPQHF,TGCAGTGCTTCAGAGCCTGACGAGGGGTTTAGACACAATCAGCCCCAGCATTTT
.,few,14,TRBV20-1,TRBJ2-7,CSARSRDTTYEQYF,TGCAGTGCTAGATCCCGGGACACAACCTACGAGCAGTACTTC
.,.,16,TRBV7-2,TRBJ2-2,CASSSAMGLYTGELFF,TGTGCCAGCAGCTCGGCGATGGGACTTTACACCGGGGAGCTGTTTTTT
.,.,14,TRBV27,TRBJ1-4,CASRSGRSNEKLFF,TGTGCCAGCAGATCGGGACGGAGTAATGAAAAACTGTTTTTT
TRBD2,.,21,TRBV29-1,TRBJ2-1,CSVEGPRLAGAELSSYNEQFF,TGCAGCGTTGAAGGCCCCAGGCTAGCGGGGGCCGAACTAAGCTCCTACAATGAGCAGTTCTTC
.,few,15,TRBV27,TRBJ2-3,CASSSGRRPSDTQYF,TGTGCCAGCAGTTCCGGCCGACGACCCTCAGATACGCAGTATTTT
.,few,13,TRBV20-1,TRBJ1-1,CSARRGMKSEAFF,TGCAGTGCTAGAAGAGGGATGAAATCTGAAGCTTTCTTT
TRBD1,.,13,TRBV20-1,TRBJ2-7,CSATTGQGWEQYF,TGCAGTGCTACAACGGGACAGGGCTGGGAGCAGTACTTC
.,few,15,TRBV9,TRBJ2-7,CASSVEGEGRNEQYF,TGTGCCAGCAGCGTAGAGGGGGAGGGACGGAACGAGCAGTACTTC
TRBD2,.,15,TRBV4-3,TRBJ2-3,CASSQGTSRRDTQYF,TGCGCCAGCAGCCAAGGGACTAGCAGGAGGGATACGCAGTATTTT
.,few,14,TRBV7-2,TRBJ2-5,CASSLGFRRETQYF,TGTGCCAGCAGCTTAGGTTTTAGGAGAGAGACCCAGTACTTC
TRBD1,.,15,TRBV3-1,TRBJ1-2,CASSPWGTGHLGYTF,TGTGCCAGCAGCCCTTGGGGGACAGGGCACCTCGGCTACACCTTC
.,.,14,TRBV6-5,TRBJ1-2,CASTPTGSLRGYTF,TGTGCCAGCACCCCTACAGGGTCGTTGAGGGGCTACACCTTC
.,.,14,TRBV7-2,TRBJ1-2,CASSSVRGGYGYTF,TGTGCCAGCAGCTCAGTCCGAGGAGGCTATGGCTACACCTTC